The next 28 T cell receptor beta chains were all read from a single sample in a study of early stage breast cancer tumors. Repertoires were generated with immunoSEQ multiplex PCR, while TCRdb's copy carries only in-frame clones and drops some. The table has fewer than 35,000 clones, almost 75% seen once. Material for sequencing was breast tumor tissue. The receptors were sampled from a person between 30 and 45 years old with breast cancer.

The chain uses TRBV6-5 and TRBJ2-7, with 9 bases that match TRBD2. V was pared by 5 bases and J by 6 bases, with 11 bases of the junction left unmatched. Germline V lookup: CDR1 MNHEY, CDR2 SVGAGI. The CDR3 is 15 residues long. The CDR3 DNA is TGTGCCAGCAGTCGAGGTGGGCGGGAGGGAGGCGAGCAGTACTTC. Amino acids: CASSRGGREGGEQYF.

The chain joins TRBV27 to TRBJ2-1; 7 nucleotides agree with TRBD2. The CDR3 has 17 amino acids. J gave up 3 bases and V 5 bases, and 13 bases lay outside the gene matches. Per germline, CDR1 MNHEY and CDR2 SMNVEV (reference sequence). The CDR3 spells CASSPNDRLADYNEQFF. CDR3 coding DNA: TGTGCCAGCAGTCCAAACGATCGGCTAGCGGACTACAATGAGCAGTTCTTC.

The chain combines TRBV6-5 with TRBJ1-4, with D perhaps matching TRBD1 (5 bases). The germline V gene has CDR1 MNHEY and CDR2 SVGAGI. The CDR3 is made up of 14 amino acids. Trimming shortened V by 7 bases and J by 3 bases, and 12 bases separated the two germline ends. The CDR3 coding sequence is TGTGCCAGCACCCACGCAGGGTCTAATGAAAAACTGTTTTTT. Translation gives CASTHAGSNEKLFF.

This clone appeared a single time. The chain joins TRBV19 to TRBJ2-1; D unclear. CDR3 length: 12 residues. V lost 3 bases, J lost 8 bases, and 8 bases lay in between. Germline CDR1 reads LNHDA; CDR2 reads SQIVND (reference sequence). For the CDR3, the DNA is TGTGCCAGTAGTATCAGTAGTTATGAGCAGTTCTTC. It specifies CASSISSYEQFF.

The chain employs TRBV7-2 and TRBJ2-4; TRBD2 might be the D (6 bases). V was trimmed by 5 bases and J by 12 bases, leaving 17 bases between them. The CDR3 is 13 amino acids. CDR1 and CDR2 from the germline V gene are SGHTA and FQGNSA. The chain's CDR3 is CASSPGTEISQYF. The CDR3 bases are TGTGCCAGCAGCCCAGGGACTGAGATTTCTCAGTACTTC. The full variable domain, rest sourced from reference TRBV7-2 and TRBJ2-4, is GAGVSQSPSNKVTEKGKDVELRCDPISGHTALYWYRQSLGQGLEFLIYFQGNSAPDKSGLPSDRFSAERTGGSVSTLTIQRTQQEDSAVYLCASSPGTEISQYFGAGTRLSVL.

This chain connects TRBV7-8 to TRBJ2-7, with 10 nucleotides matching TRBD2. Germline assignment: CDR1 SGHVS and CDR2 FQNEAQ. J gave up 7 bases and V 6 bases, and 9 bases lay outside the gene matches. This CDR3 region has 14 residues. CDR3 sequence reads: CASSPARAGGEQYF. CDR3 DNA: TGTGCCAGCAGTCCCGCTCGAGCGGGAGGGGAGCAGTACTTC.

The CDR3 coding sequence is TGTGCCAGCAGTTTAGGGCAGGGACTCTACAATGAGCAGTTCTTC. Translating it yields CASSLGQGLYNEQFF. The chain links TRBV27 to TRBJ2-1; the D gene is possibly TRBD2 (6 bases). The CDR3 is 15 residues long. The V gene lost 2 bases and the J gene lost 3 bases, with 11 bases spanning the gap. The germline V gene has CDR1 MNHEY and CDR2 SMNVEV (reference sequence).

The V and J genes are TRBV7-2 and TRBJ2-7; the match to TRBD1 covers 12 bases. CDR3 length: 17 residues. Trimming at V came to 2 bases and at J to 6 bases, leaving 11 bases not matched to a gene. The germline V gene encodes CDR1 SGHTA and CDR2 FQGNSA. The CDR3 DNA follows: TGTGCCAGCAGCTTATCACCGGGGACAGGGGGCCAAGGCGAGCAGTACTTC. This codes for CASSLSPGTGGQGEQYF.

The count of this clone is one. The V and J genes are TRBV4-1 and TRBJ1-2; D remains ambiguous. Germline values: CDR1 MGHRA, CDR2 YSYEKL. V shed 1 base and J shed 2 bases, with 14 bases lying between them. The CDR3 is made up of 16 amino acids. The CDR3 spells CASSQGLTNRNYGYTF. Here the CDR3 DNA reads TGCGCCAGCAGCCAAGGGCTAACGAATCGAAACTATGGCTACACCTTC.

The rearrangement uses TRBV5-4 and TRBJ2-1; 13 nucleotides match TRBD2. V lost 0 bases, J lost 4 bases, and 10 bases stayed unmatched. CDR3 length: 19 residues. From germline, CDR1 is SGHNT and CDR2 YYREEE (reference sequence). The CDR3 loop reads CASSLGLAGGLTIYNEQFF. CDR3 bases: TGTGCCAGCAGCTTGGGACTAGCGGGAGGTTTGACGATATACAATGAGCAGTTCTTC.

This clone came up once. The chain has TRBV9 and TRBJ2-3, with 12 bases that match TRBD2. Germline lookup yields CDR1 SGDLS and CDR2 YYNGEE. V shed 3 bases, J shed 3 bases, and the junction held 8 bases outside the gene matches. This CDR3 is 17 amino acids long. Here the CDR3 reads CASSAHLAGGPTDTQYF. DNA for the CDR3: TGTGCCAGCAGCGCTCACCTAGCGGGAGGGCCAACAGATACGCAGTATTTT.

The chain carries TRBV4-1 and TRBJ2-7; D not resolved. The germline gives CDR1 MGHRA, CDR2 YSYEKL. The CDR3 has 15 amino acids. Trimming took 4 bases from V and 8 from J, leaving 21 bases between them. CDR3 sequence: CASSRPDTHAGKQYF. CDR3 bases: TGCGCCAGCAGCCGTCCAGATACCCACGCTGGAAAGCAGTACTTC.

The V and J genes are TRBV6-5 and TRBJ1-3, with 8 nucleotides matching TRBD1. CDR1 and CDR2 (germline): MNHEY, SVGAGI. The CDR3 is 14 amino acids. The trim removed 5 bases at V and 3 bases at J, leaving 3 bases unmatched. The CDR3 DNA reads TGTGCCAGCAGTGGACAGGGAGATGGAAACACCATATATTTT. Its protein product is CASSGQGDGNTIYF.

This chain connects TRBV5-5 to TRBJ2-7; D possibly uses TRBD1 or TRBD2 (5 bases each). Germline V CDR1 and CDR2: SGHKS, YYEKEE (reference sequence). The CDR3 extends over 15 amino acids. Trimming shortened V by 0 bases and J by 5 bases, and 15 bases separated the two germline ends. CDR3 bases: TGTGCCAGCAGCTTGGCCCCGGCAGGGAGCCACGAGCAGTACTTC. As protein: CASSLAPAGSHEQYF. Complete variable domain (other parts from reference TRBV5-5 and TRBJ2-7): DAGVTQSPTHLIKTRGQQVTLRCSPISGHKSVSWYQQVLGQGPQFIFQYYEKEERGRGNFPDRFSARQFPNYSSELNVNALLLGDSALYLCASSLAPAGSHEQYFGPGTRLTVT.

As concerns this clone: The junction departs from the called germline gene at one end, perhaps through a read error. The chain employs TRBV5-6 and TRBJ2-3, with TRBD2 identical over 8 bases. The CDR3 loop spans 13 amino acids. Germline CDR1 SGHDT, CDR2 YYEEEE. CDR3 protein: CASSLGRTSSTAF. The CDR3 nucleotides are TGTGCCAGCAGCTTGGGAAGGACTAGCAGCACGGCATTT. Together with reference TRBV5-6 and TRBJ2-3, the CDR3 gives the full variable domain: DAGVTQSPTHLIKTRGQQVTLRCSPKSGHDTVSWYQQALGQGPQFIFQYYEEEERQRGNFPDRFSGHQFPNYSSELNVNALLLGDSALYLCASSLGRTSSTAFGPGTRLTVL.

The V call is TRBV9, the J call TRBJ2-1; 8 nucleotides line up with TRBD2. The CDR3 runs to 14 residues. V shed 0 bases and J 10 bases; nucleotides not matched to a gene: 6. From germline, CDR1 is SGDLS and CDR2 YYNGEE. The CDR3, as DNA: TGTGCCAGCAGCGTAGACGGGAGGGCCTGGGAGCAGTTCTTC. Translated, it gives CASSVDGRAWEQFF.

The chain joins TRBV11-2 to TRBJ1-1; D may be TRBD1 (6 bases). The CDR3 runs 17 residues. Germline V gene sequence: CDR1 SGHAT, CDR2 FQNNGV. V dropped 5 bases and J dropped 1 base, with 20 bases sitting between them. CDR3 nucleotides: TGTGCCAGCAGCCCCCGTAAGGGGGGACGAGAGAACACTGAAGCTTTCTTT. Translated, it gives CASSPRKGGRENTEAFF.

This clone is classed as medium-sized. The V gene is TRBV5-4, the J gene TRBJ1-1; D gene uncertain. The CDR3 contains 15 residues. The V end lost 0 bases, the J end lost 1 base, and 10 bases lay between the germline ends. The germline CDR1 and CDR2 sequences are SGHNT and YYREEE (reference sequence). In nucleotides, the CDR3 is TGTGCCAGCAGCTTGGAAGGGCGGGGGAACACTGAAGCTTTCTTT. Protein: CASSLEGRGNTEAFF.

The chain uses TRBV7-2 and TRBJ2-7, with 8 bases lining up with TRBD2. Trimming at V came to 1 base and at J to 7 bases, leaving 9 bases not matched to a gene. The CDR3 runs 15 residues. Germline-derived CDR1 and CDR2 are SGHTA and FQGNSA. The CDR3 is CASSLGGGTSGEQYF. CDR3 DNA: TGTGCCAGCAGCTTAGGTGGAGGGACTAGTGGAGAGCAGTACTTC.

V gene TRBV5-6 combines with J gene TRBJ2-7; 11 bases align to TRBD1. Germline trimming cut 1 base from V and 3 bases from J; bases unmatched to any gene: 6. Germline-derived CDR1 and CDR2 are SGHDT and YYEEEE. The CDR3 runs 16 residues. The CDR3 DNA sequence: TGTGCCAGCAGCTTGCGGACAGGGGGCGCGGGCTACGAGCAGTACTTC. It yields the protein CASSLRTGGAGYEQYF.

The chain combines TRBV6-5 with TRBJ2-1; D unclear. V was cut by 6 bases and J by 5 bases, with 14 bases left in between. CDR3 length equals 14 residues. Germline CDR1 and CDR2: MNHEY and SVGAGI. CDR3 sequence: CASSSASRHNEQFF. Written as DNA, the CDR3 is TGTGCCAGCAGCTCCGCGTCTAGGCACAATGAGCAGTTCTTC.

The DNA of the CDR3 is TGTGCCAGCAGCTCAATAGGGGCAAATGTGGGCTACACCTTC. It specifies CASSSIGANVGYTF. The chain combines TRBV7-3 with TRBJ1-2; possibly TRBD1 for D (5 bases). Germline V lookup: CDR1 SGHTA, CDR2 FQGTGA. The CDR3 sequence is 14 residues long. V lost 4 bases to trimming and J lost 8 bases, with 17 bases between them.

The chain recombines TRBV7-9 with TRBJ2-1; unclear D gene. V lost 5 bases to trimming and J lost 0 bases, with 5 bases between them. Germline V gives CDR1 SEHNR, CDR2 FQNEAQ (reference sequence). The CDR3 is 13 residues long. CDR3 sequence reads: CASSRSSYNEQFF. CDR3 nucleotide sequence: TGTGCCAGCAGCCGGAGCTCCTACAATGAGCAGTTCTTC.

In its sample, this clone was seen a few times. This rearrangement joins TRBV10-2 to TRBJ2-1; the D gene is possibly TRBD2 (6 bases). The germline CDR1 and CDR2 sequences are WSHSY and SAAADI. Trimming took 8 bases from V and 0 from J, leaving 11 bases between them. This CDR3 spans 14 amino acids. Written as DNA, the CDR3 is TGCGCCAGCGAACGCGGGAACTCCTACAATGAGCAGTTCTTC. Protein product: CASERGNSYNEQFF.

This clone was seen a handful of times. CDR3 DNA: TGTGCCAGCAGAGACGGGACAGGTAGGACTGAAGCTTTCTTT. Protein sequence: CASRDGTGRTEAFF. V usage is TRBV2 and J usage is TRBJ1-1; 8 nucleotides align to TRBD1. The length of the CDR3 is 14 residues. V lost 6 bases, J lost 5 bases, and 8 bases stayed unmatched. Germline lookup yields CDR1 SNHLY and CDR2 FYNNEI.

In DNA form, the CDR3 reads TGCAGCGTTGACGGGACAGACTACAATGAGCAGTTCTTC. This gives the protein CSVDGTDYNEQFF. The chain carries TRBV29-1 and TRBJ2-1; TRBD1 aligns across 7 bases. Germline-derived CDR1 and CDR2 are SQVTM and ANQGSEA. This CDR3 comprises 13 residues. V shed 3 bases, J shed 3 bases, and the junction held 2 bases outside the gene matches.

This clone was detected a few times. The CDR3 DNA reads as TGTGCCTGGAGTGCCGGCGGGACATTTTTCACTGAAGCTTTCTTT. Its protein product is CAWSAGGTFFTEAFF. The V and J genes are TRBV30 and TRBJ1-1, with D possibly matching TRBD1 (6 bases). Looked up from germline, CDR1 is GTSNPN and CDR2 is SVGIG (reference sequence). The CDR3 length is 15 residues. The V end lost 1 base, the J end lost 4 bases, and 16 bases lay between the germline ends.

The V gene is TRBV29-1, the J gene TRBJ1-2; D is possibly TRBD1 (6 bases). V lost 7 bases, J lost 3 bases, and 15 bases lay in between. This CDR3 comprises 13 residues. Germline V gene lookup returns CDR1 SQVTM and CDR2 ANQGSEA. The CDR3 region is CSGSDSAHYGYTF. CDR3 in DNA: TGCAGCGGATCGGACAGCGCTCACTATGGCTACACCTTC.